The 2 T cell receptor beta chains reported below all come from one sample, sequenced in a study of molecular identifiers for immune sequencing clone quantification. MiXCR was run by TCRdb on the PCR reads, yielding one entry per CDR3 protein. The top ten clones hold around 0.9% of a sample with over 600,000 distinct CDR3 sequences, 20% of them seen once. What was sequenced was naive CD8+ T cells from blood, with Jurkat cell RNA spiked in. As for subset: FACS-sorted CD8+CD4-CCR7+CD45RA+ naive T cells. These receptors were taken from a human donor in good health. Some libraries in this study had Jurkat cell RNA spiked in.

A word on this clonotype: A much larger clone differs from this one at a single base, so this may be a read error. This chain uses TRBV27 with TRBJ2-3; 8 bases are shared with TRBD1. The J call is uncertain, as TRBJ1-5 better fits the DNA end. CDR3 size: 15 residues. The germline V gene has CDR1 MNHEY and CDR2 SMNVEV (reference sequence). The chain's CDR3 is CASSFYGQGVDTQHF. The CDR3 DNA is TGTGCCAGCAGTTTTTACGGACAGGGTGTAGATACGCAGCATTTT.

This clonotype has at least ten counts. The genes are TRBV11-2 and TRBJ2-3, with D maybe TRBD2 (5 bases). The CDR3 covers 15 residues. Germline V gene lookup returns CDR1 SGHAT and CDR2 FQNNGV. The ends were cut back, 8 bases at V and 4 bases at J, with 19 bases in the middle. In nucleotides, the CDR3 is TGTGCCAGCCACCCCAGCCGAGGGCTCGCAGATACGCAGTATTTT. Translated, it gives CASHPSRGLADTQYF.